The next 14 T cell receptor beta chains were all read from a single sample in a study of blood T cell repertoires in COVID-19. Produced via immunoSEQ multiplex PCR; TCRdb's table is partial and in-frame only. Of around 220,000 clones in the sample, more than 80% are singletons; the top ten hold less than 11%. The sequencing input was peripheral blood. The source of these receptors is a woman aged 80 or over with acute or convalescent COVID-19.

The chain combines TRBV7-9 with TRBJ2-2, with a weak D call TRBD2 (6 bases). This CDR3 spans 17 amino acids. The V end was cut by 2 bases, the J end by 1 base, with 14 bases between. CDR1 is SEHNR and CDR2 is FQNEAQ in the germline V gene (reference sequence). The chain's CDR3 is CASSLNVAVLNTGELFF. For the CDR3, the DNA is TGTGCCAGCAGCTTAAACGTAGCGGTCCTGAACACCGGGGAGCTGTTTTTT.

The rearrangement joins TRBV12-3 or TRBV12-4 to TRBJ2-7; D not resolved. Trimming removed 5 bases from V and 1 base from J, with 6 bases in between. This CDR3 has 12 amino acids. The CDR3 reads CASSLTSYEQYF. Here the CDR3 DNA reads TGTGCCAGCAGTCTGACATCCTACGAGCAGTACTTC.

V and J are TRBV19 and TRBJ2-1, with TRBD1 matching over 8 bases. Germline V gene data show CDR1 as LNHDA and CDR2 as SQIVND (reference sequence). The CDR3 contains 14 residues. J lost 2 bases, V lost 8 bases, and 5 bases had no gene match. Here the CDR3 DNA reads TGTGCCAGTCGGACAGGGATTCCCTACAATGAGCAGTTCTTC. It codes for CASRTGIPYNEQFF. Drawing the rest from reference TRBV19 and TRBJ2-1, the complete variable domain is DGGITQSPKYLFRKEGQNVTLSCEQNLNHDAMYWYRQDPGQGLRLIYYSQIVNDFQKGDIAEGYSVSREKKESFPLTVTSAQKNPTAFYLCASRTGIPYNEQFFGPGTRLTVL.

This sequence joins TRBV6-2 or TRBV6-3 and TRBJ2-4, with 13 bases fitting TRBD2. The CDR3 totals 14 residues. With 4 bases clipped from V and 10 bases from J, the junction kept 4 bases outside the gene matches. Per germline, CDR1 MNHEY and CDR2 SVGEGT. The CDR3 is CASSWGTSGEIQYF. In DNA form, the CDR3 reads TGTGCCAGCAGTTGGGGGACTAGCGGGGAGATTCAGTACTTC.

V usage is TRBV28 and J usage is TRBJ1-4; TRBD1 matches 8 bases. J was trimmed by 5 bases and V by 5 bases; bases with no gene match: 4. This CDR3 contains 14 residues. Germline CDR1 MDHEN, CDR2 SYDVKM. CDR3 DNA sequence: TGTGCCAGCAGTCCCACAGGGGGGAATGAAAAACTGTTTTTT. Translating gives CASSPTGGNEKLFF.

The chain employs TRBV19 and TRBJ1-1; the D is unclear. Trimming pared 6 bases from V and 2 bases from J, leaving 13 bases between. Germline values: CDR1 LNHDA, CDR2 SQIVND (reference sequence). The length of the CDR3 is 14 residues. In DNA form, the CDR3 reads TGTGCCAGTAGCCCTTTCGGTCATAACACTGAAGCTTTCTTT. Amino acids: CASSPFGHNTEAFF. The full variable domain, completed using reference TRBV19 and TRBJ1-1, is DGGITQSPKYLFRKEGQNVTLSCEQNLNHDAMYWYRQDPGQGLRLIYYSQIVNDFQKGDIAEGYSVSREKKESFPLTVTSAQKNPTAFYLCASSPFGHNTEAFFGQGTRLTVV.

The chain employs TRBV30 and TRBJ1-2; D may be TRBD1 (5 bases). The CDR3 runs 13 residues. The germline V and J ends were trimmed by 0 bases and 4 bases, with 9 bases remaining between them. The germline V gene has CDR1 GTSNPN and CDR2 SVGIG (reference sequence). The CDR3 DNA is TGTGCCTGGAGTGTTGACAGCCCCTATGGCTACACCTTC. This sequence encodes CAWSVDSPYGYTF. Filled out from reference TRBV30 and TRBJ1-2, the complete variable domain reads SQTIHQWPATLVQPVGSPLSLECTVEGTSNPNLYWYRQAAGRGLQLLFYSVGIGQISSEVPQNLSASRPQDRQFILSSKKLLLSDSGFYLCAWSVDSPYGYTFGSGTRLTVV.

The V call is TRBV6-5, the J call TRBJ1-6, with D unclear. This CDR3 has 13 amino acids. Trimming took 8 bases from V and 0 from J, leaving 5 bases between them. The germline gives CDR1 MNHEY, CDR2 SVGAGI. As DNA, the CDR3 is TGTGCCAGCCACAGCTCCTATAATTCACCCCTCCACTTT. This translates into CASHSSYNSPLHF.

CDR3 in amino acids: CASSLGPNSPLHF. The CDR3 nucleotides read TGTGCCAGCAGCTTAGGGCCTAATTCACCCCTCCACTTT. This chain joins TRBV7-3 and TRBJ1-6; unclear D gene. Germline CDR1 SGHTA, CDR2 FQGTGA. V shed 2 bases and J shed 6 bases, with 5 bases lying between them. This CDR3 has 13 residues.

The chain joins TRBV27 to TRBJ1-1, with 7 bases aligning to TRBD1. J lost 3 bases, V lost 8 bases, and 6 bases had no gene match. The CDR3 extends over 13 amino acids. The germline V gene has CDR1 MNHEY and CDR2 SMNVEV (reference sequence). The CDR3 reads CASLSRGYTEAFF. The CDR3 nucleotides read TGTGCCAGCCTTAGCAGGGGGTACACTGAAGCTTTCTTT.

V and J are TRBV28 and TRBJ1-2; 9 positions match TRBD1. Germline V lookup: CDR1 MDHEN, CDR2 SYDVKM. J lost 8 bases, V lost 9 bases, and 7 bases had no gene match. The CDR3 has 12 residues. The CDR3 sequence: CASEQGAGGYTF. The CDR3 bases are TGTGCCAGTGAACAGGGGGCGGGCGGCTACACCTTC.

The chain has TRBV5-8 and TRBJ1-1; 9 bases are shared with TRBD1. In germline, CDR1 is SGHTS, CDR2 YDEGEE. V was clipped by 4 bases and J by 11 bases; unmatched bases: 12. CDR3 size: 14 residues. The CDR3 nucleotides are TGTGCCAGCAGCGCCGCCGGGACAGGGCGCGGGGCTTTCTTT. This encodes CASSAAGTGRGAFF.

This clone occurred once. V usage is TRBV28 and J usage is TRBJ2-1, with D perhaps TRBD2 (6 bases). V was trimmed by 5 bases and J by 7 bases, leaving 21 bases between them. The CDR3 length is 16 residues. The V gene's germline CDR1 is MDHEN and CDR2 SYDVKM. Here the CDR3 DNA reads TGTGCCAGCAGTCCGCCCGGGACTTTAGCGACTAATGAGCAGTTCTTC. Translated, it gives CASSPPGTLATNEQFF.

The chain links TRBV24-1 to TRBJ2-3; 7 bases match TRBD1. The trim removed 3 bases at V and 2 bases at J, leaving 10 bases unmatched. Germline values: CDR1 KGHDR, CDR2 SFDVKD. The CDR3 runs 17 residues. The CDR3 region has the DNA TGTGCCACCAGTGATGGGAGCGGACAGGTAAACACAGATACGCAGTATTTT. Amino acids: CATSDGSGQVNTDTQYF.